This paragraph reports one T cell receptor (beta chain). The repertoire was sequenced with immunoSEQ multiplex PCR; TCRdb's copy has only in-frame clones and lacks some. The profile shows 99,000 or so clones, roughly 76% of them singletons. The CDR3 totals 15 residues. J lost 2 bases, V lost 6 bases, and 8 bases had no gene match. Germline V CDR1 and CDR2: MNHEY, SVGAGI. This sample was included in a study of blood T cell repertoires in COVID-19. Study at large: T cells, B-cell-depleted T cells, or PBMCs supplied cDNA or gDNA.

Specimen: peripheral blood. This receptor was obtained from a woman in her seventies with acute or convalescent COVID-19. The chain carries TRBV6-5 and TRBJ2-5; 8 nucleotides align to TRBD1. The CDR3 DNA sequence: TGTGCCAGCAGAAGAACGAGGGACAGGCAAGAGACCCAGTACTTC. It is translated as CASRRTRDRQETQYF.